This TCR beta chain was observed in a study of PD-1 blockade in classical Hodgkin lymphoma. As for the study in general: Intravenous nivolumab at 3 mg/kg was given to patients every 2 weeks. Study results and limitations: There remain no defined causes for the repertoire differences, which possibly reflect disease activity or prior therapy. Significant TCR diversity gains by C4D1 occurred in CD4+ but not CD8+ cells. Lower baseline TCR diversity was reported for newly diagnosed patients than for healthy donors.

V was pared by 5 bases and J by 6 bases, with 8 bases of the junction left unmatched. The CDR3 length is 16 residues. Germline-derived CDR1 and CDR2 are LNHDA and SQIVND (reference sequence). Clones were sequenced by immunoSEQ multiplex PCR, and TCRdb holds only the in-frame ones, with some missing. The sample holds over 80,000 clones, over 85% seen once. In the case of this clone: As yet, its antigen is unknown.

All patients relapsed after autologous stem cell transplantation, and brentuximab vedotin exposure varied. The sequence was collected from a human donor with classical Hodgkin lymphoma. This chain connects TRBV19 to TRBJ2-7; 15 nucleotides align to TRBD2. The sample here was peripheral blood mononuclear cells (PBMCs), taken at baseline. CDR3 in amino acids: CASSLWTSGRAAEQYF. In DNA form, the CDR3 reads TGTGCCAGTAGTCTCTGGACTAGCGGGAGGGCCGCCGAGCAGTACTTC.